These T cell receptor beta chains were read from a single sample in a study of blood T cell repertoires in COVID-19. TCRdb keeps only in-frame clones here, not all; method: immunoSEQ multiplex PCR. This table has 40,000 to 65,000 clones, roughly 79% appearing once. Sequences were obtained from peripheral blood. These receptors were collected from a human donor with active or convalescent COVID-19. The donor label of this sample is uncertain. CDR3s include the opening cysteine and the closing phenylalanine or tryptophan. D genes are given only for firm matches. Clone sizes are given selectively: once, few, many, or a class where the clone is expanded.

cdr3_length,j_call,clone_size,d_call,v_call,cdr3_nt,cdr3_aa
15,TRBJ1-1,NA,NA,TRBV6-5,TGTGCCAGCAACGAAGGGGGGGTCATGAACACTGAAGCTTTCTTT,CASNEGGVMNTEAFF
16,TRBJ1-2,NA,NA,TRBV11-2,TGTGCCAGCAGCGCTTACCTACGCTCTGTATCGGGTGGCTACACCTTC,CASSAYLRSVSGGYTF
18,TRBJ2-3,NA,TRBD2,TRBV27,TGTGCCAGCAGTTTAGTTCCTCGGAGCGGGAGGGCCTCGAATACGCAGTATTTT,CASSLVPRSGRASNTQYF
15,TRBJ1-5,NA,NA,TRBV4-1,TGCGCCAGCAGCCGGACACTTAATAGCAATCAGCCCCAGCATTTT,CASSRTLNSNQPQHF
13,TRBJ2-7,NA,NA,TRBV3-1/TRBV3-2,TGTGCCAGCAGCGTACAGGGGAGGTACGAGCAGTACTTC,CASSVQGRYEQYF
14,TRBJ1-4,few,NA,TRBV9,TGTGCCAGCAGCCGGGCAGGGCAGAATGAAAAACTGTTTTTT,CASSRAGQNEKLFF
14,TRBJ2-3,NA,NA,TRBV19,TGTGCTCCGGCCGGCAGGAATATCACAGATACGCAGTATTTT,CAPAGRNITDTQYF
11,TRBJ2-7,NA,NA,TRBV3-1/TRBV3-2,TGTGCCAACAGGGCACCCTACGAGCAGTACTTC,CANRAPYEQYF
14,TRBJ1-6,NA,NA,TRBV6-5,TGTGCCAGCACCGGCGGGGCGGATAATTCACCCCTCCACTTT,CASTGGADNSPLHF
15,TRBJ2-7,NA,NA,TRBV4-1,TGCGCCAGCAGCCAGTACTTCAGGGGGGCCTACGAGCAGTACTTC,CASSQYFRGAYEQYF
15,TRBJ2-5,NA,TRBD1,TRBV5-4,TGTGCCAGCAGCTCGACAGGGGGCGCGGGGGAGACCCAGTACTTC,CASSSTGGAGETQYF